This is a list of T cell receptor beta chains from one sample in a study of tumor and adjacent non-tumor tissue in lung cancer. TCRdb reprocessed the multiplex PCR reads via MiXCR and lists one record per CDR3 protein. The table lists roughly 150,000 distinct CDR3 sequences, around 61% of them singletons. Sequenced sample: lung tumor tissue. The receptors come from a man aged 55-75 years with small cell lung cancer. The CDR3 runs from the conserved cysteine through the conserved F or W. The D gene is left open where the match is weak. Not all rows give a size; the values are once, few, many and, for expanded clones, a class.

D: NA
size: NA
J: TRBJ1-1
V: TRBV20-1
CDR3: CSASRLGNTEAFF
DNA: TGCAGTGCTAGTAGGTTGGGGAACACTGAAGCTTTCTTT

D: TRBD1
size: NA
J: TRBJ2-5
V: TRBV11-2
CDR3: CASSADRESHDTQYF
DNA: TGTGCCAGCAGCGCTGACAGGGAGTCCCATGATACCCAGTACTTC

D: TRBD2
size: NA
J: TRBJ2-1
V: TRBV28
CDR3: CVSSLDGREYEQFF
DNA: TGTGTCAGCAGTTTGGACGGGAGGGAGTATGAGCAGTTCTTC

D: TRBD1
size: NA
J: TRBJ1-6
V: TRBV11-3
CDR3: CASSRHRDRASTRTNSPLHF
DNA: TGTGCCAGCAGCCGGCACCGGGACAGGGCCTCCACTCGAACAAATTCACCCCTCCACTTT

D: TRBD2
size: many
J: TRBJ2-2
V: TRBV20-1
CDR3: CSAEGTRPPGELFF
DNA: TGCAGTGCTGAAGGGACTAGACCCCCCGGGGAGCTGTTTTTT

D: NA
size: NA
J: TRBJ2-3
V: TRBV6-6
CDR3: CASSVQGFYTDTQYF
DNA: TGTGCCAGCAGTGTTCAGGGTTTCTACACAGATACGCAGTATTTT

D: NA
size: many
J: TRBJ2-5
V: TRBV20-1
CDR3: CSALSLAAQETQYF
DNA: TGCAGTGCCCTCTCATTAGCGGCCCAAGAGACCCAGTACTTC

D: NA
size: NA
J: TRBJ2-2
V: TRBV12-3/TRBV12-4
CDR3: CASSFYSYTGELFF
DNA: TGTGCCAGCAGTTTTTACTCCTACACCGGGGAGCTGTTTTTT

D: NA
size: NA
J: TRBJ2-2
V: TRBV6-1
CDR3: CASSAYRKFPGRLRELFF
DNA: TGTGCCAGCAGTGCCTATCGGAAGTTCCCGGGGCGTCTCCGGGAACTGTTTTTT

D: NA
size: NA
J: TRBJ2-5
V: TRBV6-6
CDR3: CANSRNRGAPQETQYF
DNA: TGTGCCAACAGTCGTAACCGGGGGGCGCCCCAAGAGACCCAGTACTTT

D: TRBD1
size: NA
J: TRBJ2-2
V: TRBV4-2
CDR3: CASSRNRGENTGELFF
DNA: TGTGCCAGCAGCCGGAACAGGGGAGAGAACACCGGGGAGCTGTTTTTT

D: NA
size: NA
J: TRBJ1-1
V: TRBV13
CDR3: CASSFGHLNTEAFF
DNA: TGTGCCAGCAGCTTCGGACACTTGAACACTGAAGCTTTCTTT

D: TRBD2
size: few
J: TRBJ2-3
V: TRBV5-6
CDR3: CASSTLAGGRPDTQYF
DNA: TGTGCCAGCAGCACACTAGCGGGAGGGCGGCCAGATACGCAGTATTTT

D: NA
size: few
J: TRBJ2-1
V: TRBV12-5
CDR3: CASGLTRLALGGNEQFF
DNA: TGTGCTAGTGGTTTGACCCGACTAGCCCTAGGGGGCAATGAGCAGTTCTTC

D: NA
size: NA
J: TRBJ1-5
V: TRBV6-1
CDR3: CASSEGRLNQPQHF
DNA: TGTGCCAGCAGTGAAGGGCGGCTAAATCAGCCCCAGCATTTT

D: NA
size: NA
J: TRBJ2-1
V: TRBV29-1
CDR3: CSVEGRNKGPQKEGMGQGYNEQFF
DNA: TGCAGCGTTGAAGGGCGGAACAAGGGCCCACAGAAGGAAGGAATGGGCCAGGGCTACAATGAGCAGTTCTTC

D: NA
size: NA
J: TRBJ2-3
V: TRBV7-3
CDR3: CASSSGGVGNTQYF
DNA: TGTGCCAGCAGCTCCGGGGGAGTGGGAAATACGCAGTATTTT

D: NA
size: NA
J: TRBJ2-3
V: TRBV12-3/TRBV12-4
CDR3: CASCYSRVGIALGIDTQYF
DNA: TGTGCCAGCTGTTATTCCAGGGTGGGAATAGCCCTCGGCATAGATACGCAGTATTTT

D: NA
size: many
J: TRBJ2-6
V: TRBV5-6
CDR3: CASSLDGFGANVLTF
DNA: TGTGCCAGCAGCTTGGATGGATTTGGGGCCAACGTCCTGACTTTC

D: TRBD1
size: NA
J: TRBJ2-5
V: TRBV27
CDR3: CASSRTGETQYF
DNA: TGTGCCAGCAGCAGGACAGGGGAGACCCAGTACTTC

D: NA
size: many
J: TRBJ1-1
V: TRBV12-3/TRBV12-4
CDR3: CASSPYFIGTEAFF
DNA: TGTGCCAGCAGTCCCTATTTCATAGGCACTGAAGCTTTCTTT

D: NA
size: NA
J: TRBJ1-2
V: TRBV4-1
CDR3: CSSSQDQRYYGYTF
DNA: TGCTCCAGCAGCCAAGATCAACGATACTATGGCTACACCTTC

D: NA
size: NA
J: TRBJ2-5
V: TRBV12-3/TRBV12-4
CDR3: CASITTETQYF
DNA: TGTGCCAGCATTACCACAGAGACCCAGTACTTC

D: TRBD2
size: few
J: TRBJ2-3
V: TRBV5-4
CDR3: CASSAGLAGSIDTQYF
DNA: TGTGCCAGCAGCGCGGGACTAGCGGGAAGTATAGATACGCAGTATTTT

D: TRBD2
size: NA
J: TRBJ2-3
V: TRBV4-2
CDR3: CASSQDRVTGGDTQYF
DNA: TGTGCCAGCAGCCAAGATCGGGTCACGGGAGGAGATACGCAGTATTTT

D: NA
size: NA
J: TRBJ2-3
V: TRBV5-6
CDR3: CASSLDTAQYF
DNA: TGTGCCAGCAGCCTCGATACGGCGCAGTATTTT

D: NA
size: NA
J: TRBJ2-2
V: TRBV20-1
CDR3: CSASRGANTRELFF
DNA: TGCAGTGCTAGTAGGGGGGCGAACACCAGGGAGCTGTTTTTT

D: NA
size: NA
J: TRBJ1-2
V: TRBV6-1
CDR3: CASSEGRLGYGYTF
DNA: TGTGCCAGCAGTGAAGGAAGACTCGGCTATGGCTACACCTTC

D: NA
size: many
J: TRBJ2-1
V: TRBV20-1
CDR3: CSAPRWGDEQFF
DNA: TGCAGTGCCCCTCGGTGGGGGGATGAGCAGTTCTTC

D: TRBD2
size: many
J: TRBJ2-3
V: TRBV20-1
CDR3: CSARAPGGPTDTQYF
DNA: TGCAGTGCCAGGGCGCCGGGAGGGCCCACAGATACGCAGTATTTT

D: NA
size: NA
J: TRBJ2-5
V: TRBV24-1
CDR3: CATSDPGMEDTQYF
DNA: TGTGCTACCAGTGACCCGGGGATGGAAGATACCCAGTACTTC

D: NA
size: NA
J: TRBJ2-1
V: TRBV20-1
CDR3: CSTSFPLTGGPSSYNEQFF
DNA: TGCAGTACTAGTTTTCCCTTGACTGGCGGGCCGAGCTCCTACAATGAGCAGTTCTTC

D: NA
size: NA
J: TRBJ1-1
V: TRBV4-2
CDR3: CASSQLEVNEAFF
DNA: TGTGCCAGCAGCCAACTAGAAGTTAATGAAGCTTTCTTT

D: NA
size: NA
J: TRBJ2-1
V: TRBV12-3/TRBV12-4
CDR3: CASSSTGTPDNEQFF
DNA: TGTGCCAGTAGCTCAACCGGGACGCCAGACAATGAGCAGTTCTTC

D: NA
size: once
J: TRBJ2-5
V: TRBV6-1
CDR3: CANSEVHTGFQETQCF
DNA: TGTGCCAACAGTGAAGTACACACCGGGTTTCAAGAGACCCAGTGCTTC

D: NA
size: NA
J: TRBJ1-2
V: TRBV29-1
CDR3: CSVLYSIYGYTF
DNA: TGCAGCGTTTTATACAGTATCTATGGCTACACCTTC

D: TRBD2
size: once
J: TRBJ2-5
V: TRBV28
CDR3: CTSSEAGAGQETQYF
DNA: TGTACCAGCAGTGAAGCGGGAGCCGGGCAAGAGACCCAGTACTTC

D: TRBD1
size: medium-sized
J: TRBJ1-2
V: TRBV6-1
CDR3: CASSVPGDRVVPF
DNA: TGTGCCAGCAGTGTTCCCGGAGACAGGGTGGTACCCTTC

D: TRBD1
size: NA
J: TRBJ2-3
V: TRBV12-3/TRBV12-4
CDR3: CASIPGQGVGDTQYF
DNA: TGTGCCAGCATCCCTGGACAGGGTGTAGGAGATACGCAGTATTTT

D: NA
size: NA
J: TRBJ1-2
V: TRBV11-1
CDR3: CASSLVAENYGYIF
DNA: TGTGCCAGCAGCTTAGTGGCTGAGAACTATGGCTACATCTTC

D: NA
size: NA
J: TRBJ2-1
V: TRBV20-1
CDR3: CSTRELGGLQRQRSNEQFF
DNA: TGCAGTACTAGAGAACTAGGGGGGCTGCAGCGCCAGAGATCCAATGAGCAGTTCTTC

D: NA
size: NA
J: TRBJ2-3
V: TRBV11-1
CDR3: CASSLCEADTDTQYF
DNA: TGTGCTAGCAGCTTATGTGAGGCAGACACAGATACGCAGTATTTT

D: TRBD2
size: NA
J: TRBJ2-1
V: TRBV6-1
CDR3: CASRSVTSEYNERFF
DNA: TGTGCCAGCAGATCGGTGACTAGCGAATACAATGAGCGGTTCTTC

D: TRBD2
size: NA
J: TRBJ2-1
V: TRBV20-1
CDR3: CSTRDPASGRVEQFF
DNA: TGCAGTACTAGAGATCCGGCTAGCGGGAGAGTTGAGCAGTTCTTC

D: NA
size: many
J: TRBJ1-4
V: TRBV11-2
CDR3: CASSTDSYTEKLFF
DNA: TGTGCCAGCAGCACCGACAGCTACACTGAAAAACTGTTTTTT

D: NA
size: medium-sized
J: TRBJ2-1
V: TRBV11-3
CDR3: CASSLQGTVYNEQFF
DNA: TGTGCCAGCAGCTTACAGGGGACGGTGTACAATGAGCAGTTCTTC

D: NA
size: NA
J: TRBJ1-1
V: TRBV6-1
CDR3: CTSSELRNTEAFF
DNA: TGTACCAGCAGTGAATTAAGGAACACTGAAGCTTTCTTT

D: NA
size: NA
J: TRBJ2-2
V: TRBV11-1
CDR3: CASSLQETEELFF
DNA: TGTGCCAGCAGTTTACAGGAGACTGAGGAGCTGTTTTTT

D: TRBD1
size: NA
J: TRBJ1-1
V: TRBV4-1
CDR3: CASSFDRGKTEAFF
DNA: TGCGCCAGCAGCTTCGACAGGGGGAAAACTGAAGCTTTCTTT

D: TRBD1
size: few
J: TRBJ2-3
V: TRBV6-1
CDR3: CAIIDRGRYTGTQYF
DNA: TGTGCCATCATCGACAGGGGGAGATACACAGGTACGCAGTATTTT

D: NA
size: NA
J: TRBJ1-2
V: TRBV12-3/TRBV12-4
CDR3: CASSSPENYGYTF
DNA: TGTGCCAGCAGTTCCCCTGAAAACTATGGCTACACCTTC

D: TRBD2
size: NA
J: TRBJ2-1
V: TRBV10-3
CDR3: CAIGEPGLAGEEQFF
DNA: TGTGCCATCGGTGAACCGGGACTAGCGGGAGAGGAGCAGTTCTTC

D: NA
size: NA
J: TRBJ2-4
V: TRBV20-1
CDR3: CSARDLLGSKNIKYF
DNA: TGCAGTGCTAGAGATTTATTGGGGTCCAAAAACATTAAGTACTTC

D: NA
size: many
J: TRBJ2-3
V: TRBV29-1
CDR3: CSVGYADTQYF
DNA: TGCAGCGTCGGATACGCAGATACGCAGTATTTT